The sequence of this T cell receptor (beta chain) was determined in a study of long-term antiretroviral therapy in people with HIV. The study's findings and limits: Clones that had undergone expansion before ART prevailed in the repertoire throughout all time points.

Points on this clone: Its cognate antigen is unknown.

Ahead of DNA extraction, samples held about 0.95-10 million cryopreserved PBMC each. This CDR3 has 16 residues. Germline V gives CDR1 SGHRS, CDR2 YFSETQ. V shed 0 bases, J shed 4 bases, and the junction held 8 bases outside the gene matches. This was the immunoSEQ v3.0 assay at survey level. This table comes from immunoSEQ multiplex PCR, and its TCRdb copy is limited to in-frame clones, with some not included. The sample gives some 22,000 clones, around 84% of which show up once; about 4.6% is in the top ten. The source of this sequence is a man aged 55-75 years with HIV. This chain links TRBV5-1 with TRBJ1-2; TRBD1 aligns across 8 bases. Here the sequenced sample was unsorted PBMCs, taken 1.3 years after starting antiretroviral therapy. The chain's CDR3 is CASSLASADRVYGYTF. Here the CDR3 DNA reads TGCGCCAGCAGCTTGGCCTCAGCGGACAGGGTCTATGGCTACACCTTC.